The 3 T cell receptor beta chains presented below share a single source sample, sequenced in a study of T cells expressing NK-cell markers (dated by TCRdb to the early 2020s). Library preparation was by 5' RACE. TCRdb shows the sequencer as Illumina HiSeq 2000. The reads went through TCRdb reprocessing, and each CDR3 protein sequence gets one entry with no DNA. The sample's table covers 400,000 to 550,000 distinct CDR3 sequences. The ten largest clones represent more than 7% of the sample. Input material: blood T cells: a sorted CD56 or NKG2C T cell subset, CD4+ or CD8+ T cells, or bulk PBMC T cells (not recorded which). These receptors all come from a woman between 18 and 69 years old in good health.

The V gene is TRBV6-5, the J gene TRBJ2-3; the TRBD2 assignment by TCRdb is unverifiable without DNA. Germline V gene lookup returns CDR1 MNHEY and CDR2 SVGAGI. CDR3 size: 15 residues. CDR3 sequence reads: CASSYGTSGGYTQYF.

The chain carries TRBV6-1 and TRBJ1-5; the TRBD1 assignment by TCRdb is unverifiable without DNA. The CDR3 has 15 amino acids. Germline V lookup: CDR1 MNHNS, CDR2 SASEGT. CDR3 sequence: CASRPTGFSNQPQHF.

This chain links TRBV7-8 with TRBJ2-5. Germline CDR1 reads SGHVS; CDR2 reads FQNEAQ. The CDR3 runs 14 residues. CDR3 amino acids: CASSLSGVIETQYF.